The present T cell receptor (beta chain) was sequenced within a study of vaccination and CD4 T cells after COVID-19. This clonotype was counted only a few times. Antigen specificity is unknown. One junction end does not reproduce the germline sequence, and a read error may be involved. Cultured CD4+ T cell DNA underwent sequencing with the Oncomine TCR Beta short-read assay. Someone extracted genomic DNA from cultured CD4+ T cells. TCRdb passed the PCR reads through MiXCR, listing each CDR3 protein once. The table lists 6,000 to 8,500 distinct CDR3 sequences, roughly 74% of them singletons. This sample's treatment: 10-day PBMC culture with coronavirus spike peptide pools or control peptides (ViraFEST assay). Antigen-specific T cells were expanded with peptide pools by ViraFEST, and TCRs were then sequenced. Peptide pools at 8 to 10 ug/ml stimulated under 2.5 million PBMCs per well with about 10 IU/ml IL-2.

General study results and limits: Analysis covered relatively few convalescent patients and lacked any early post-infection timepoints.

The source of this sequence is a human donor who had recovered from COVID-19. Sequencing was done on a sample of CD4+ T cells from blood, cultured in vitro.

The CDR3 region has the DNA TGTGCTAGCAAGGGGCCGGAGAGGGCCCAGCATTTT. Translating gives CASKGPERAQHF. J is TRBJ1-5 and V is TRBV2, with D possibly matching TRBD1 (5 bases). The germline V gene encodes CDR1 SNHLY and CDR2 FYNNEI. The CDR3 loop spans 12 amino acids.